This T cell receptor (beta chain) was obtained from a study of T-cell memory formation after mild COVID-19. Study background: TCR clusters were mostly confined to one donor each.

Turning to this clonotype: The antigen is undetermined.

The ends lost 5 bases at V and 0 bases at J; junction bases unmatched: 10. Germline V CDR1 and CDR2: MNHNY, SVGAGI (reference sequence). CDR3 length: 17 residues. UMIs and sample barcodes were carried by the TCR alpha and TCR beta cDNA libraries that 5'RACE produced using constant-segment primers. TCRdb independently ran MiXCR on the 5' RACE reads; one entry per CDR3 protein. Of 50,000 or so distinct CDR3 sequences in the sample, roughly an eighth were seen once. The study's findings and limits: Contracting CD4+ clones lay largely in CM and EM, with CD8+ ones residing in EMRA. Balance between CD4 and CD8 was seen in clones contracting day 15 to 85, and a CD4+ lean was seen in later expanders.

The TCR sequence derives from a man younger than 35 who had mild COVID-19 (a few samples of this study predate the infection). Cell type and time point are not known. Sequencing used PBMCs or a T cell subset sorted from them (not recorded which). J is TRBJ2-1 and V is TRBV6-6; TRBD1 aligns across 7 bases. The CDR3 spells CASSPSRTGSSYNEQFF. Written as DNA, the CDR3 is TGTGCCAGCAGTCCCTCGAGGACAGGTAGCTCCTACAATGAGCAGTTCTTC.